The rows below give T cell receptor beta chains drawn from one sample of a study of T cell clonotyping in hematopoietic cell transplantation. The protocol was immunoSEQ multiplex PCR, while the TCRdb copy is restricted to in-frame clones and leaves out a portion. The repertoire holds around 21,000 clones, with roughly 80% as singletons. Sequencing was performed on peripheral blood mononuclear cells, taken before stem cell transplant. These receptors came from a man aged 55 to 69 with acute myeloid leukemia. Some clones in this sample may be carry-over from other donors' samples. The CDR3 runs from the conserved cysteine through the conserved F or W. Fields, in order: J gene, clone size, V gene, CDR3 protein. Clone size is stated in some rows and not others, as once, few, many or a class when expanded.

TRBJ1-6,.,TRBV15,CATSRELGTGADSPLHF
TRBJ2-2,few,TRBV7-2,CASSLDGQNTGELFF
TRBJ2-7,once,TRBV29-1,CSVDRGVNEQYF
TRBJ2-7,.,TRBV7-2,CASSFSRARGYEQYF
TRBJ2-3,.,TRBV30,CAWSGVPASGGPTDHRYAVVTQYF
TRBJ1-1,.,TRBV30,CAWSTGTGESAEAFF
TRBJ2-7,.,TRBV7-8,CASSPLFLAGARATYEQYF
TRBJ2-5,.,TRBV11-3,CASTRQRGQETQYF
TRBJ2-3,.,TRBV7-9,CASSPKQGPHWADTQYF
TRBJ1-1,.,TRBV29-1,CSVGDREAFF
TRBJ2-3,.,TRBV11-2,CASSPNTDTQYF
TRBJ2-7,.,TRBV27,CASGQTGTGYYEQYF
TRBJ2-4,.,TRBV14,CASSPAGGPHKNIQYF
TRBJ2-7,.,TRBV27,CASSLYPASSYEQYF
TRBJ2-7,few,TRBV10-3,CAMKPSGGADYEQYF
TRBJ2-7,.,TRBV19,CASNAGLLREQYF
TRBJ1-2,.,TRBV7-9,CASSLETAYGYTF
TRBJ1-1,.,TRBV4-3,CASSPRSPSPLPEAFF
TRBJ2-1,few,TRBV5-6,CASSIGGGTRYNEQFF
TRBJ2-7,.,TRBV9,CASSDSSGTSGGTYEQYF
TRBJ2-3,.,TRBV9,CASSVGGAGTDTQYF
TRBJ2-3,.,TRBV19,CATLFRQGGGDTQYF
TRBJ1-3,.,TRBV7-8,CASSSPGPPTGNTIYF
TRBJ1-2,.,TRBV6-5,CASSLRPGSYTF
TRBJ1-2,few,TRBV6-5,CATRGGRAGGYTF
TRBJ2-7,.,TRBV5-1,CASSLGWDFGYEQYF
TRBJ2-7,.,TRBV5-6,CASSLAALVEQYF
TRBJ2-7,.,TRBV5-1,CASSFKGAGYEQYF
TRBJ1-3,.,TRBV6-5,CASRPSGTAGNTIYF
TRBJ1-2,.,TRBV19,CASSESNYGYTF
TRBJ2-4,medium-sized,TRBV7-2,CASSKNTGGAGNIQYF
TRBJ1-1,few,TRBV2,CASSGAPGAGTEAFF
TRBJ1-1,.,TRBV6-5,CASSYSNTMNTEAFF
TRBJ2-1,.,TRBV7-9,CASSLEEGLAANFFNEQFF
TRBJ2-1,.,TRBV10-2,CASIPRLAGVYEQFF
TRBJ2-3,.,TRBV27,CASRQQGADRTDTQYF
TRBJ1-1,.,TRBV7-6,CASSLVGTGASEAFF
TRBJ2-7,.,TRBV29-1,CSVMLFGGGYEQYF
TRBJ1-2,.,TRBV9,CASSVQGDYGYTF
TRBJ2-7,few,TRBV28,CAASGTDPYEQYF
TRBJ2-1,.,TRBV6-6,CASSRPRNEQFF
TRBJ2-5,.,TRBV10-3,CAIRATSAPETQYF
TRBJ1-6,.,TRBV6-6,CASGALGGSPLHF
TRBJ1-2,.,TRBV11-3,CASSPWTGPNYGYTF
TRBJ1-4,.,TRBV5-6,CASSLGYSGTGNEKLFF
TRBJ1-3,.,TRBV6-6,CASSRNPGVDGNTIYF
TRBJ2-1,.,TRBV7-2,CASSSGGANEQFF
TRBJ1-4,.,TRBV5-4,CASSLGGTNEKLFF
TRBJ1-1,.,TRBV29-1,CSVAQWENTEAFF
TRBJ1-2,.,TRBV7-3,CASSSPGADYGYTF
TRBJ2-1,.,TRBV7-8,CASSLARQGKHNEQFF
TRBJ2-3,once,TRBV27,CASSLGGWDTQYF
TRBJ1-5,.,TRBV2,CASSFTGDQPQHF
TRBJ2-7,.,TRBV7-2,CASSPGAGGLYEQYF
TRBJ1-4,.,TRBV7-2,CASSRPAATNEKLFF
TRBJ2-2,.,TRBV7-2,CASSEPGVGELFF
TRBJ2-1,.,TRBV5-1,CASSEDAGSYNEQFF